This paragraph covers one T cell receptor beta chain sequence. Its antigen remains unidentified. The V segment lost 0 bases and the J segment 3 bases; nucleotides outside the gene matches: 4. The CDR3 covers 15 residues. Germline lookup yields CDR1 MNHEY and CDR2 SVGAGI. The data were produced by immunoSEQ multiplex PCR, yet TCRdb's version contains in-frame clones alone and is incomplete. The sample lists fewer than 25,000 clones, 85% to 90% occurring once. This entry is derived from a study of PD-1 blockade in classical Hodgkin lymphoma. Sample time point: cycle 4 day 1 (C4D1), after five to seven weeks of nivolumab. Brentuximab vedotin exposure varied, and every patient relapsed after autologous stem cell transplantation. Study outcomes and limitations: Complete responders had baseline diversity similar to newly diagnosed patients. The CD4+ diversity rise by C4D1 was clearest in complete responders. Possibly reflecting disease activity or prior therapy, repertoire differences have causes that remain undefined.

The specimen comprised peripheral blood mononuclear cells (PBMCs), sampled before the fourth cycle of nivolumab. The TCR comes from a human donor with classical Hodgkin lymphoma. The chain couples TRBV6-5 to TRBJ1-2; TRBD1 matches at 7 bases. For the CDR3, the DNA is TGTGCCAGCAGTTACTCGCCACAGGGGCACTATGGCTACACCTTC. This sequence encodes CASSYSPQGHYGYTF.